This TCR beta chain was identified during a study of response to subunit inactivated influenza vaccine. From the RT-PCR reads, TCRdb called clonotypes with MiXCR, one entry per CDR3 protein. Of more than 550,000 distinct CDR3 sequences listed, approximately 11% are singletons. This clonotype was counted at least ten times. The sample also formed part of further work on T cells expressing NK-cell markers. That paper states: 5'RACE template switching with UMIs generated TCR beta cDNA. One of eight sequenced donors was HCMV-seronegative; the other seven were seropositive.

Specimen: PBMCs from blood, collected on the day of vaccination. The sequence was obtained from a man in his forties or fifties who received an inactivated influenza vaccine.

DNA of the CDR3: TGCAGTGCTAGAGATGACAGCTACGAGCAGTACTTC. Its translation is CSARDDSYEQYF. V and J are TRBV20-1 and TRBJ2-7; the D gene is possibly TRBD1 (5 bases). Germline CDR1 and CDR2: DFQATT and SNEGSKA (reference sequence). This CDR3 region has 12 residues. V lost 0 bases to trimming and J lost 3 bases, with 6 bases between them.